The 30 T cell receptor beta chains given below trace back to one sample, sequenced in a study of blood T cell repertoires in COVID-19. Profiling relied on immunoSEQ multiplex PCR, and the TCRdb table lists in-frame clones only, not all of them. The table shows tens of thousands of clones, with 70% to 90% occurring only once. What was sequenced was peripheral blood. The receptors come from a human donor in a cohort sampled during active COVID-19.

The chain couples TRBV18 to TRBJ2-7; TRBD1 matches 7 bases. Germline-derived CDR1 and CDR2 are KGHSH and LQKENI. This CDR3 has 14 residues. V trimming: 5 bases; J trimming: 0 bases; junction bases outside the gene matches: 4. CDR3 in DNA: TGTGCCAGCTCAGACCGGGACAGCTCCTACGAGCAGTACTTC. Protein sequence: CASSDRDSSYEQYF. Drawing the rest from reference TRBV18 and TRBJ2-7, the complete variable domain is NAGVMQNPRHLVRRRGQEARLRCSPMKGHSHVYWYRQLPEEGLKFMVYLQKENIIDESGMPKERFSAEFPKEGPSILRIQQVVRGDSAAYFCASSDRDSSYEQYFGPGTRLTVT.

V is TRBV9 and J is TRBJ1-2; weak D call: TRBD1 (6 bases). The germline V gene encodes CDR1 SGDLS and CDR2 YYNGEE. Trimming took 2 bases from V and 8 from J, leaving 10 bases between them. This CDR3 comprises 12 residues. CDR3 in amino acids: CASSVGGWGYTF. CDR3 DNA: TGTGCCAGCAGCGTTGGGGGCTGGGGCTACACCTTC.

The CDR3 DNA follows: TGTGCCAGTAGTATGACCGGGGGGAACACTGAAGCTTTCTTT. Its protein is CASSMTGGNTEAFF. The chain links TRBV19 to TRBJ1-1, with a weak D call TRBD1 (5 bases). Trimming took off 3 bases at V and 1 base at J, with 9 bases between the two ends. Germline CDR1 reads LNHDA; CDR2 reads SQIVND (reference sequence). CDR3 length equals 14 residues.

The chain employs TRBV11-2 and TRBJ2-2; D unclear. The CDR3 is made up of 15 amino acids. The germline V and J ends were trimmed by 3 bases and 0 bases, with 8 bases remaining between them. Germline CDR1 and CDR2: SGHAT and FQNNGV. In nucleotides, the CDR3 is TGTGCCAGCAGCTTTGGTCTATCGAACACCGGGGAGCTGTTTTTT. This gives the protein CASSFGLSNTGELFF.

The chain carries TRBV7-2 and TRBJ2-7; D is perhaps TRBD2 (7 bases). This CDR3 is 16 amino acids long. The germline CDR1 and CDR2 sequences are SGHTA and FQGNSA. Trimming pared 5 bases from V and 1 base from J, leaving 18 bases between. The chain's CDR3 is CASSLGGSQGSYEQYF. CDR3 coding DNA: TGTGCCAGCAGCCTCGGGGGGTCACAGGGTTCCTACGAGCAGTACTTC. The full variable domain, in which reference TRBV7-2 and TRBJ2-7 provide the parts outside the CDR3, is GAGVSQSPSNKVTEKGKDVELRCDPISGHTALYWYRQSLGQGLEFLIYFQGNSAPDKSGLPSDRFSAERTGGSVSTLTIQRTQQEDSAVYLCASSLGGSQGSYEQYFGPGTRLTVT.

This clone came up once. V usage is TRBV9 and J usage is TRBJ1-1, with TRBD1 matching over 7 bases. CDR1 is SGDLS, CDR2 YYNGEE, per germline. The J segment lost 3 bases and the V segment lost 0 bases, leaving 11 bases of the junction unmatched. The CDR3 totals 17 residues. CDR3 DNA sequence: TGTGCCAGCAGCGTAGTAATTTCCCGCGGGACAGACACTGAAGCTTTCTTT. As protein: CASSVVISRGTDTEAFF.

The chain has TRBV5-5 and TRBJ1-1; no firm D call. Trimming cost V 3 bases and J 5 bases, with 14 bases left between them. The CDR3 length is 14 residues. CDR1 and CDR2 (germline): SGHKS, YYEKEE (reference sequence). The CDR3 region has the DNA TGTGCCAGCAGCTGGGTCGGACGGGATACTGAAGCTTTCTTT. Translated, it gives CASSWVGRDTEAFF.

The chain has TRBV19 and TRBJ1-2, with D perhaps matching TRBD1 (5 bases). Trimming took 4 bases from V and 4 from J, leaving 13 bases between them. Per the germline V gene, CDR1 is LNHDA and CDR2 is SQIVND (reference sequence). The CDR3 is made up of 14 amino acids. The CDR3 sequence: CASSSYQGSYGYTF. The CDR3 coding sequence is TGTGCCAGTAGTAGCTATCAGGGTAGCTATGGCTACACCTTC.

The J gene is TRBJ2-2, the V gene TRBV13; 8 nucleotides line up with TRBD2. From germline, CDR1 is PRHDT and CDR2 FYEKMQ (reference sequence). The ends lost 7 bases at V and 7 bases at J; junction bases unmatched: 8. The CDR3 runs 14 residues. The CDR3 bases are TGTGCCAGCACTACGGGGGGGCTGGTCGGGGAGCTGTTTTTT. Amino acid sequence: CASTTGGLVGELFF.

V usage is TRBV3-1 (or the pseudogene TRBV3-2) and J usage is TRBJ2-3; 10 nucleotides line up with TRBD2. Germline assignment: CDR1 LGHDT and CDR2 YNNKEL (reference sequence). The CDR3 extends over 18 amino acids. V lost 4 bases, J lost 2 bases, and 12 bases stayed unmatched. The CDR3 spells CASSPRTSGGGYTDTQYF. CDR3 coding DNA: TGTGCCAGCAGCCCCCGCACCAGCGGGGGGGGATACACAGATACGCAGTATTTT.

The chain couples TRBV5-6 to TRBJ2-1, with TRBD2 identical over 8 bases. The CDR3 covers 14 residues. Germline values: CDR1 SGHDT, CDR2 YYEEEE. V trimming: 1 base; J trimming: 4 bases; junction bases outside the gene matches: 1. CDR3 amino acids: CASSLTSGYNEQFF. The CDR3 DNA reads TGTGCCAGCAGCTTGACTAGCGGATACAATGAGCAGTTCTTC.

The chain uses TRBV7-8 and TRBJ2-2; maybe TRBD2 (5 bases). The CDR3 contains 16 residues. The germline gives CDR1 SGHVS, CDR2 FQNEAQ. V shed 1 base and J shed 1 base, with 10 bases lying between them. Written as DNA, the CDR3 is TGTGCCAGCAGCTTAGTTCCGGGGATGAACACCGGGGAGCTGTTTTTT. Its translation: CASSLVPGMNTGELFF. The whole variable domain, remainder taken from reference TRBV7-8 and TRBJ2-2, is GAGVSQSPRYKVAKRGQDVALRCDPISGHVSLFWYQQALGQGPEFLTYFQNEAQLDKSGLPSDRFFAERPEGSVSTLKIQRTQQEDSAVYLCASSLVPGMNTGELFFGEGSRLTVL.

This clone was picked up one time. This chain connects TRBV5-5 to TRBJ1-5; D is unclear. The CDR3 covers 13 residues. Trimming took off 3 bases at V and 4 bases at J, with 8 bases between the two ends. Germline loops: CDR1 SGHKS, CDR2 YYEKEE (reference sequence). DNA of the CDR3: TGTGCCAGCAGCTCCACAAATAATCAGCCCCAGCATTTT. Translation gives CASSSTNNQPQHF.

This clone was seen many times. The chain recombines TRBV12-3 or TRBV12-4 with TRBJ1-2, with D perhaps matching TRBD1 (5 bases). V was clipped by 10 bases and J by 2 bases, with 8 bases between them. The CDR3 contains 11 residues. The CDR3 nucleotides read TGTGCCACCTCAGGGAACTATGGCTACACCTTC. It codes for CATSGNYGYTF.

The chain uses TRBV11-2 and TRBJ2-1; 9 nucleotides agree with TRBD1. CDR3 size: 16 residues. The germline V gene has CDR1 SGHAT and CDR2 FQNNGV. V lost 4 bases to trimming and J lost 6 bases; unmatched junction nucleotides: 10. The CDR3 DNA sequence: TGTGCCAGCAGCTCCCCCGGGACAGGGAAGGTCAATGAGCAGTTCTTC. The encoded protein is CASSSPGTGKVNEQFF.

The genes are TRBV28 and TRBJ2-1; D gene uncertain. V was shortened by 4 bases and J by 8 bases, with 12 bases between the two germline ends. The CDR3 covers 13 residues. Germline values: CDR1 MDHEN, CDR2 SYDVKM. This CDR3 reads CASSSAQTDEQFF. The DNA for the CDR3 is TGTGCCAGCAGTTCCGCCCAAACTGATGAGCAGTTCTTC.

The chain combines TRBV2 with TRBJ2-3; D is undetermined. Germline CDR1 is SNHLY and CDR2 is FYNNEI. The CDR3 is 10 residues long. V was trimmed by 8 bases and J by 5 bases, leaving 5 bases between them. CDR3 nucleotide sequence: TGTGCCAGCGTCTTAGATACGCAGTATTTT. As protein: CASVLDTQYF.

V and J are TRBV27 and TRBJ1-5; no clear D. The germline V gene encodes CDR1 MNHEY and CDR2 SMNVEV (reference sequence). Trimming stripped 1 base from V and 0 bases from J, with 10 bases between. The CDR3 is 16 amino acids. CDR3 sequence reads: CASSLYRGDSNQPQHF. The CDR3 DNA reads TGTGCCAGCAGTTTATACCGGGGAGATAGCAATCAGCCCCAGCATTTT.

The chain has TRBV5-1 and TRBJ2-2; TRBD1 agrees at 10 bases. V lost 4 bases and J lost 6; bases outside the gene matches: 6. The CDR3 is 15 residues long. CDR1 is SGHRS and CDR2 is YFSETQ in the germline V gene. The CDR3: CASSISGTGAGELFF. For the CDR3, the DNA is TGCGCCAGCAGCATCTCCGGGACAGGGGCCGGGGAGCTGTTTTTT.

V is TRBV27 and J is TRBJ2-7, with 7 bases identical to TRBD2. Germline V lookup: CDR1 MNHEY, CDR2 SMNVEV (reference sequence). With 5 bases clipped from V and 9 bases from J, the junction kept 16 bases outside the gene matches. The CDR3 is 15 residues long. The CDR3 sequence: CASSPPGDYALWQYF. As DNA, the CDR3 is TGTGCCAGCAGTCCCCCCGGGGACTATGCGCTGTGGCAGTACTTC.

This clone was seen a single time. This chain joins TRBV4-3 and TRBJ1-1, with D perhaps TRBD1 (5 bases). This CDR3 region has 15 residues. Trimming pared 1 base from V and 0 bases from J, leaving 9 bases between. Germline loops: CDR1 LGHNA, CDR2 YSLEER. The CDR3 bases are TGCGCCAGCAGCCAAGCCCAGGGCTTGAACACTGAAGCTTTCTTT. The encoded protein is CASSQAQGLNTEAFF.

V and J are TRBV5-8 and TRBJ2-7, with 11 bases that match TRBD1. This CDR3 spans 15 amino acids. Germline assignment: CDR1 SGHTS and CDR2 YDEGEE. Germline trimming cut 4 bases from V and 2 bases from J; bases unmatched to any gene: 5. The CDR3 bases are TGTGCCAGCAGCCGGGGGGGACAGGGGGCCTACGAGCAGTACTTC. Its translation: CASSRGGQGAYEQYF.

The chain employs TRBV11-2 and TRBJ2-7; 11 bases are shared with TRBD2. V lost 1 base and J lost 3; bases outside the gene matches: 8. The CDR3 covers 17 residues. Germline CDR1 reads SGHAT; CDR2 reads FQNNGV. The CDR3: CASSLGFRGTSGYEQYF. The CDR3 DNA reads TGTGCCAGCAGCTTAGGGTTTAGGGGGACTAGCGGCTACGAGCAGTACTTC.

The chain employs TRBV9 and TRBJ2-3, with D unclear. Deletions cut 6 bases from V and 0 bases from J, with 14 bases between. Germline CDR1 and CDR2: SGDLS and YYNGEE. The CDR3 length is 15 residues. The CDR3 is CASTLDVASTDTQYF. In DNA, the CDR3 is TGTGCCAGCACCCTAGACGTCGCTAGCACAGATACGCAGTATTTT.

The V call is TRBV7-9, the J call TRBJ1-2, with TRBD1 matching 8 bases. The germline CDR1 and CDR2 sequences are SEHNR and FQNEAQ (reference sequence). The CDR3 runs 16 residues. V lost 5 bases, J lost 6 bases, and 14 bases stayed unmatched. The CDR3 region is CASSVSRSRGRDGYTF. Written as DNA, the CDR3 is TGTGCCAGCAGCGTCTCACGATCCAGGGGGCGGGATGGCTACACCTTC.

This rearrangement joins TRBV7-2 to TRBJ1-5; 9 nucleotides agree with TRBD1. J was trimmed by 10 bases and V by 3 bases; bases with no gene match: 13. Germline CDR1 and CDR2: SGHTA and FQGNSA. The CDR3 is 16 amino acids. DNA of the CDR3: TGTGCCAGCAGCTTGGGACAGGGCTTGAACGGGGTACCCCAGCATTTT. This sequence encodes CASSLGQGLNGVPQHF. Full variable domain (remainder filled in from reference TRBV7-2 and TRBJ1-5): GAGVSQSPSNKVTEKGKDVELRCDPISGHTALYWYRQSLGQGLEFLIYFQGNSAPDKSGLPSDRFSAERTGGSVSTLTIQRTQQEDSAVYLCASSLGQGLNGVPQHFGDGTRLSIL.

This clone appeared a few times. This sequence joins TRBV5-5 and TRBJ2-7; no clear D gene. The CDR3 is 14 amino acids. CDR1 and CDR2 from the germline V gene are SGHKS and YYEKEE (reference sequence). The germline V and J ends were trimmed by 0 bases and 2 bases, with 9 bases remaining between them. CDR3 coding DNA: TGTGCCAGCAGCTTGGAAGTCACTACCTACGAGCAGTACTTC. This translates into CASSLEVTTYEQYF.

The DNA for the CDR3 is TGTGCCAGCAGGCGATCGACAGGGGACAACGAGCAGTACTTC. It yields the protein CASRRSTGDNEQYF. The rearrangement joins TRBV9 to TRBJ2-7; 8 bases are shared with TRBD1. V lost 5 bases, J lost 5 bases, and 9 bases stayed unmatched. The length of the CDR3 is 14 residues. The germline V gene has CDR1 SGDLS and CDR2 YYNGEE. The full variable domain, its missing parts supplied by reference TRBV9 and TRBJ2-7, is DSGVTQTPKHLITATGQRVTLRCSPRSGDLSVYWYQQSLDQGLQFLIQYYNGEERAKGNILERFSAQQFPDLHSELNLSSLELGDSALYFCASRRSTGDNEQYFGPGTRLTVT.

The gene calls are TRBV24-1 and TRBJ1-5; D is unclear. This CDR3 contains 13 residues. Germline V gene lookup returns CDR1 KGHDR and CDR2 SFDVKD. Trimming removed 9 bases at V and 0 bases at J, with 8 bases between. In nucleotides, the CDR3 is TGTGCCACCGCCTCGAGTAGCAATCAGCCCCAGCATTTT. Translation: CATASSSNQPQHF.

The chain couples TRBV6-2 or TRBV6-3 to TRBJ1-2; D ambiguous. The CDR3 loop spans 15 amino acids. Germline assignment: CDR1 MNHEY and CDR2 SVGEGT. V was clipped by 2 bases and J by 1 base, with 11 bases between them. For the CDR3, the DNA is TGTGCCAGCAGTTACCCGGGAGGGATTAACTATGGCTACACCTTC. Amino acid sequence: CASSYPGGINYGYTF.